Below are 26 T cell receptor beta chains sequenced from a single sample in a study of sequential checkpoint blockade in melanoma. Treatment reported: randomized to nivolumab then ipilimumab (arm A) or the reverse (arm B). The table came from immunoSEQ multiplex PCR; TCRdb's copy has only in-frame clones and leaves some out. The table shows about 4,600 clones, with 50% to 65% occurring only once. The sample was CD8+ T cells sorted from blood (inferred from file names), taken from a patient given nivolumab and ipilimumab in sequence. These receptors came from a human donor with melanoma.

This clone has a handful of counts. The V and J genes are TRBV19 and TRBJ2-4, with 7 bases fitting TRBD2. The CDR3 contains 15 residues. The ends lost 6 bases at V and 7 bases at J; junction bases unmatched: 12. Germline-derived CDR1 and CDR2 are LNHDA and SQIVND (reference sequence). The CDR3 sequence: CASRSGMGGINIQYF. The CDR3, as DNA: TGTGCCAGTAGGTCTGGGATGGGGGGGATTAACATTCAGTACTTC. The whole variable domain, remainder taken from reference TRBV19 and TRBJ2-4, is DGGITQSPKYLFRKEGQNVTLSCEQNLNHDAMYWYRQDPGQGLRLIYYSQIVNDFQKGDIAEGYSVSREKKESFPLTVTSAQKNPTAFYLCASRSGMGGINIQYFGAGTRLSVL.

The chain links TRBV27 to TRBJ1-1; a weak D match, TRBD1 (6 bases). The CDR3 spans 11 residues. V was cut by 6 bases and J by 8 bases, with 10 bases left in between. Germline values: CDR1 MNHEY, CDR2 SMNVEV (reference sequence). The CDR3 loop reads CASSWGTEAFF. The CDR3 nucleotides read TGTGCCAGCAGCTGGGGGACAGAAGCTTTCTTT.

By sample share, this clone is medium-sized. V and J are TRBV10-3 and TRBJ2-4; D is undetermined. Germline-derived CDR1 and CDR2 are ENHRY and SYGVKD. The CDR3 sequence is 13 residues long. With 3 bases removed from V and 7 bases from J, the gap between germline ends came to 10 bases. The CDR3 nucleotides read TGTGCCATCAGTGAAACCGGGTATAACATTCAGTACTTC. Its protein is CAISETGYNIQYF.

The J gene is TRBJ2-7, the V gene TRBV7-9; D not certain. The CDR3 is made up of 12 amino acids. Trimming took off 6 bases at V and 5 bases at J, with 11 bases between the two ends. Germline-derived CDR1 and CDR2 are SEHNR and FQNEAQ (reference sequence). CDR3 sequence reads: CASSSPGHEQYF. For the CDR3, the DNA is TGTGCCAGCAGTTCCCCTGGGCACGAGCAGTACTTC.

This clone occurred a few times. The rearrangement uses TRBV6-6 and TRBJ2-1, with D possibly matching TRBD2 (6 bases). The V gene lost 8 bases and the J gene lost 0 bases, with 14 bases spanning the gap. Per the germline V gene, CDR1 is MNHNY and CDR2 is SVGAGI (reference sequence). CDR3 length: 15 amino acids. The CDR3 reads CASPPAGSSYNEQFF. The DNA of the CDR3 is TGTGCCAGCCCCCCCGCCGGGAGCTCCTACAATGAGCAGTTCTTC.

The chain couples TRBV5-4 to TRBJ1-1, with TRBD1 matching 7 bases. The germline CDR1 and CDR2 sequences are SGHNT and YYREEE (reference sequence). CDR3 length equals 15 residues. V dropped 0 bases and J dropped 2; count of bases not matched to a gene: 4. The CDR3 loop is CASSLGGDSNTEAFF. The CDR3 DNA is TGTGCCAGCAGCTTGGGGGGGGACAGCAACACTGAAGCTTTCTTT. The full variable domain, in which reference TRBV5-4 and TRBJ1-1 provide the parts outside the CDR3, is ETGVTQSPTHLIKTRGQQVTLRCSSQSGHNTVSWYQQALGQGPQFIFQYYREEENGRGNFPPRFSGLQFPNYSSELNVNALELDDSALYLCASSLGGDSNTEAFFGQGTRLTVV.

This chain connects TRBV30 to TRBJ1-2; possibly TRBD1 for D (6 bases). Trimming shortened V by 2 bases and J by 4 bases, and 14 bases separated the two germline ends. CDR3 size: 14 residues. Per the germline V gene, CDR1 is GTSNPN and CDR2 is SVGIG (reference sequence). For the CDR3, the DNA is TGTGCCTGGAGTCCGGACAGCTCGGGCTATGGCTACACCTTC. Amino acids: CAWSPDSSGYGYTF.

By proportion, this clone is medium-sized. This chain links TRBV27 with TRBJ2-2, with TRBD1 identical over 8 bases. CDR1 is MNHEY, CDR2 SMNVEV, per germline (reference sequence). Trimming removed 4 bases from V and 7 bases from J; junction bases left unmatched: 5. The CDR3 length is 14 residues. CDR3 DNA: TGTGCCAGCAGTTGGGGACAGGCTGGCGGGGAGCTGTTTTTT. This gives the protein CASSWGQAGGELFF.

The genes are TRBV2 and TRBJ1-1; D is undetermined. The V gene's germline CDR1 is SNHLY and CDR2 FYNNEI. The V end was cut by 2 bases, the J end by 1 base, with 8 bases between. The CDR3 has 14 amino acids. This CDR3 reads CASSERGKNTEAFF. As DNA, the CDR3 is TGTGCCAGCAGTGAAAGAGGGAAGAACACTGAAGCTTTCTTT.

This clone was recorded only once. For the CDR3, the DNA is TGTGCCAGCAGCGACAGGGTACAAGAGACCCAGTACTTC. Its protein is CASSDRVQETQYF. The chain carries TRBV9 and TRBJ2-5, with D possibly TRBD1 on 6 matching bases. The germline V gene has CDR1 SGDLS and CDR2 YYNGEE. Trimming shortened V by 3 bases and J by 2 bases, and 8 bases separated the two germline ends. This CDR3 spans 13 amino acids.

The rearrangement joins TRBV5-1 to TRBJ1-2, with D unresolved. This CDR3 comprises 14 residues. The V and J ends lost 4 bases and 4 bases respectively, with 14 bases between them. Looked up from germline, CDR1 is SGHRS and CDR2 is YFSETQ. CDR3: CASSREEDRYGYTF. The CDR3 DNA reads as TGCGCCAGCAGCCGTGAGGAGGATCGCTATGGCTACACCTTC.

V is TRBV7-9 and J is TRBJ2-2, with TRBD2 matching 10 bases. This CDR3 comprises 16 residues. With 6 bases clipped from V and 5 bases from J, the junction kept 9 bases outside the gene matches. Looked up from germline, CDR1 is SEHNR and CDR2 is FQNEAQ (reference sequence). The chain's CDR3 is CASRLSEAGGTGELFF. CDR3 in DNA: TGTGCCAGCAGACTCTCGGAAGCGGGAGGGACCGGGGAGCTGTTTTTT.

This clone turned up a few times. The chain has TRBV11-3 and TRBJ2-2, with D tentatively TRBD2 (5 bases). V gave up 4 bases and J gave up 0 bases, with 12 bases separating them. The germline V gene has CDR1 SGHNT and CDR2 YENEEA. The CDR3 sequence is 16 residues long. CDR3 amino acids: CASSSLTNSNTGELFF. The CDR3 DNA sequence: TGTGCCAGCAGCTCGTTGACTAACTCGAACACCGGGGAGCTGTTTTTT.

The DNA of the CDR3 is TGTGCCAGCAGCAAAAAACTAGCGGGAGGCTACAATGAGCAGTTCTTC. Protein: CASSKKLAGGYNEQFF. This chain connects TRBV21-1 to TRBJ2-1; the table gives TRBD2 as D, unverified against the DNA. TRBV21-1 represents a pseudogene. This CDR3 has 16 amino acids.

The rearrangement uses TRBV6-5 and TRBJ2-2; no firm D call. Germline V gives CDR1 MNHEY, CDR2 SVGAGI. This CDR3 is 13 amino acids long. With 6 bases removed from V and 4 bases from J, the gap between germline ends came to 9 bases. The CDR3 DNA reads TGTGCCAGCAGCCACTCCCCCACCGGGGAGCTGTTTTTT. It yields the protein CASSHSPTGELFF.

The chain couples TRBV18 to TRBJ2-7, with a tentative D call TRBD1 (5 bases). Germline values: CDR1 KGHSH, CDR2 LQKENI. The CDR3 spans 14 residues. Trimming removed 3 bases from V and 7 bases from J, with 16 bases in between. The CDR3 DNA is TGTGCCAGCTCACCTGGGGCAGGCGGCTTAGAGCAGTACTTC. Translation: CASSPGAGGLEQYF.

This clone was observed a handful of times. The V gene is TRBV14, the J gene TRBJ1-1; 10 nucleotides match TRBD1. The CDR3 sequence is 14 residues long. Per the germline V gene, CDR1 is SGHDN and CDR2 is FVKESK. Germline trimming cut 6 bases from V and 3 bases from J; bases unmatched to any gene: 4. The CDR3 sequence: CASRLGTGDTEAFF. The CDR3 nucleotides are TGTGCCAGCAGACTCGGGACAGGGGACACTGAAGCTTTCTTT.

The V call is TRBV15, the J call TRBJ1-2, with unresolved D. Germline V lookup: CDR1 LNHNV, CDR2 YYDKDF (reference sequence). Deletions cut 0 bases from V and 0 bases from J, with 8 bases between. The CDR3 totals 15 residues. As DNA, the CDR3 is TGTGCCACCAGCAGAGACTCGGGATCTAACTATGGCTACACCTTC. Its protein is CATSRDSGSNYGYTF.

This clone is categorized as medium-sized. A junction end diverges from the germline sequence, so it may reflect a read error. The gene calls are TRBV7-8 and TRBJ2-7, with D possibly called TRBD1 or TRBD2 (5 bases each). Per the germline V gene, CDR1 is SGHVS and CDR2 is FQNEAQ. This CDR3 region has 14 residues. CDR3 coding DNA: TGTGCCAGCAGCATAGCAGGGAGAAGCTACGAGCAGTACTTC. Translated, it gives CASSIAGRSYEQYF.

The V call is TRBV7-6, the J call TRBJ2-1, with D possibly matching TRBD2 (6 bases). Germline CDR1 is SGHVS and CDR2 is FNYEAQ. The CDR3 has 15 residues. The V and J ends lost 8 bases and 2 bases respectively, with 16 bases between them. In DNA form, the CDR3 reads TGTGCCAGCTTATCCGGGACTCAAACCTACAATGAGCAGTTCTTC. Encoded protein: CASLSGTQTYNEQFF.

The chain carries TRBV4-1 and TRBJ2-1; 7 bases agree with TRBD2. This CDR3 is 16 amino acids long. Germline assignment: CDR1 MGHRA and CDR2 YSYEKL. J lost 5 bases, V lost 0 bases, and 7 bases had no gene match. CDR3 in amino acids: CASSQERLAADNEQFF. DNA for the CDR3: TGCGCCAGCAGCCAAGAGCGGCTAGCGGCCGACAATGAGCAGTTCTTC.

CDR3 in amino acids: CASSQDLAGEVEQFF. The CDR3 DNA reads as TGCGCCAGCAGCCAAGATCTAGCGGGAGAGGTTGAGCAGTTCTTC. This rearrangement joins TRBV4-3 to TRBJ2-1; 10 nucleotides align to TRBD2. Germline assignment: CDR1 LGHNA and CDR2 YSLEER. The J segment lost 9 bases and the V segment lost 0 bases, leaving 5 bases of the junction unmatched. The CDR3 sequence is 15 residues long.

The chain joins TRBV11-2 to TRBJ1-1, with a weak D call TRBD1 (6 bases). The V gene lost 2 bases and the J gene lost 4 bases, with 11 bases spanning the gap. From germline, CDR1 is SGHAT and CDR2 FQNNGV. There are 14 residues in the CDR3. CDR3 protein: CASSLFQGSTEAFF. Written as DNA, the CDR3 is TGTGCCAGCAGCTTATTCCAGGGGAGCACTGAAGCTTTCTTT. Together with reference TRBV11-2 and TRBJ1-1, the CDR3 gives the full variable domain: EAGVAQSPRYKIIEKRQSVAFWCNPISGHATLYWYQQILGQGPKLLIQFQNNGVVDDSQLPKDRFSAERLKGVDSTLKIQPAKLEDSAVYLCASSLFQGSTEAFFGQGTRLTVV.

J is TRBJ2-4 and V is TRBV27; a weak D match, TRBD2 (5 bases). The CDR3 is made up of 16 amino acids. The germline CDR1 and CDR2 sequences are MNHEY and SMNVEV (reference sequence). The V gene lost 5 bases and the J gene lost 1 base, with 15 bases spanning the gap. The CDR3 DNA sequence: TGTGCCAGCAGTCCCCTGGACGGGGTGGCCAAAAACATTCAGTACTTC. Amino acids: CASSPLDGVAKNIQYF.

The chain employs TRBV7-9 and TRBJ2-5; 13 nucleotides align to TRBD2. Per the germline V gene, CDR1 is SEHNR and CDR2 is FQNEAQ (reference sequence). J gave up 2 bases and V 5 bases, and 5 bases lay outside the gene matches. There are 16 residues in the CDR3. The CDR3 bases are TGTGCCAGCAGCCAGGGACTAGCGGGGAAGCAAGAGACCCAGTACTTC. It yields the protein CASSQGLAGKQETQYF.

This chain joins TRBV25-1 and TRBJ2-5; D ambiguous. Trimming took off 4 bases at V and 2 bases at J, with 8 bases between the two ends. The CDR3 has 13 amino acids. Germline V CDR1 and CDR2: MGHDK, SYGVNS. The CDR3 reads CASSVVQQETQYF. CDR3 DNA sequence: TGTGCCAGCAGTGTTGTTCAGCAAGAGACCCAGTACTTC. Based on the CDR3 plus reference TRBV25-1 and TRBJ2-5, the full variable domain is EADIYQTPRYLVIGTGKKITLECSQTMGHDKMYWYQQDPGMELHLIHYSYGVNSTEKGDLSSESTVSRIRTEHFPLTLESARPSHTSQYLCASSVVQQETQYFGPGTRLLVL.